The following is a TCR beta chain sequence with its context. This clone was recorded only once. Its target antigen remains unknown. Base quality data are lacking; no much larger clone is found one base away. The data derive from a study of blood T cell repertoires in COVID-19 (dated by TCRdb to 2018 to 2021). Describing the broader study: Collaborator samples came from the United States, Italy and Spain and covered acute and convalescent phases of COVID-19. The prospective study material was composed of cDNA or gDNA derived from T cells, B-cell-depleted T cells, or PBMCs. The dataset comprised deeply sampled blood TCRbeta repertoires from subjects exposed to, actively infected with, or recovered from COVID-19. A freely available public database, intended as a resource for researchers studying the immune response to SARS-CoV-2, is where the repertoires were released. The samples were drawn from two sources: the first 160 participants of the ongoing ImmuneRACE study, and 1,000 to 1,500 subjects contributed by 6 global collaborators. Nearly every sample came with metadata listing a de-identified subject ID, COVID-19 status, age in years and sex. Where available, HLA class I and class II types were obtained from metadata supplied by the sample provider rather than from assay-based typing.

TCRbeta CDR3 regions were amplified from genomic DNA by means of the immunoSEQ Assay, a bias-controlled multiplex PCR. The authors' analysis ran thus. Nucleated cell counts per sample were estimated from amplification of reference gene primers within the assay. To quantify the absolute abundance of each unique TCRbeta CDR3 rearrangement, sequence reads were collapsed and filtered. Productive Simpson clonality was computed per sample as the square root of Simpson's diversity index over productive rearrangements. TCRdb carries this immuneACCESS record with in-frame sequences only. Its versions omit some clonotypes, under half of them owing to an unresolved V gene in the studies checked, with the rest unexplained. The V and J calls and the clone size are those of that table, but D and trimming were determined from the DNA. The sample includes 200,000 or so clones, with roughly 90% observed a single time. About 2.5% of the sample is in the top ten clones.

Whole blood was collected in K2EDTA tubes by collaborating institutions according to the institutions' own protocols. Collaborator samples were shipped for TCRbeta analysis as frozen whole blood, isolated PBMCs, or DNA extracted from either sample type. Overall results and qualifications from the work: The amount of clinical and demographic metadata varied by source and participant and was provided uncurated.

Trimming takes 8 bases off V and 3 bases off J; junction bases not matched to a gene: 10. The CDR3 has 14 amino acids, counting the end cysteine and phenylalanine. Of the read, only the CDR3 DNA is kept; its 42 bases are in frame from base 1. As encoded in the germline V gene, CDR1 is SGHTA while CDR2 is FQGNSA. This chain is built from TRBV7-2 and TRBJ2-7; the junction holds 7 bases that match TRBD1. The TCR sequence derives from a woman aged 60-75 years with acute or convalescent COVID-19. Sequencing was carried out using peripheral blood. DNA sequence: TGTGCCAGCCGCCGTCGGACAGGAAACTACGAGCAGTACTTC. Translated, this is CASRRRTGNYEQYF.